Each of the 30 T cell receptor beta chains below was sequenced from the same sample in a study of beta chain features in type 1 diabetes. Antigen specificity for these receptors is unknown. Study findings and constraints: Among patients with Type 1 diabetes, TCRB CDR3s were moderately but significantly shorter in every one of the four CD4+ subsets.

Of the isolated RNA, all was reverse transcribed, and so the sequenced material was expressed TCRB transcripts. Clones were sequenced by immunoSEQ multiplex PCR, and TCRdb holds only the in-frame ones, with some missing. The sample consists of fewer than 15,000 clones, over 60% of them appearing once. Specimen: stem cell memory CD4+ T cells from blood. These receptors all come from a woman aged 18-29 years with type 1 diabetes.

CDR3 protein: CASSPRLPPYEQYF. The CDR3 DNA reads TGTGCCAGCAGCCCCCGACTCCCCCCCTACGAGCAGTACTTC. The V gene is TRBV7-2, the J gene TRBJ2-5; D is unclear. The better agreement between TRBJ2-7 and the DNA end casts doubt on the J call. Per germline, CDR1 SGHTA and CDR2 FQGNSA. The CDR3 has 14 residues.

This clone was seen only a few times. V gene TRBV28 combines with J gene TRBJ2-1; 8 bases map to TRBD1. From germline, CDR1 is MDHEN and CDR2 SYDVKM. V gave up 7 bases and J gave up 4 bases; unmatched junction bases: 6. The CDR3 covers 14 residues. Here the CDR3 reads CASTWTGPYNEQFF. In DNA form, the CDR3 reads TGTGCCAGCACCTGGACAGGGCCTTACAATGAGCAGTTCTTC.

This clone has more than one count but fewer than ten. This chain connects TRBV13 to TRBJ2-7; D perhaps matches TRBD1 (6 bases). Germline V CDR1 and CDR2: PRHDT, FYEKMQ (reference sequence). V was shortened by 3 bases and J by 3 bases, with 9 bases between the two germline ends. The CDR3 contains 13 residues. The CDR3 spells CASSFRTDYEQYF. CDR3 coding DNA: TGTGCCAGCAGCTTTAGGACAGACTACGAGCAGTACTTC.

This clone was picked up a small number of times. The rearrangement links TRBV11-3 to TRBJ1-1, with 7 bases aligning to TRBD1. This CDR3 is 20 amino acids long. V lost 8 bases, J lost 6 bases, and 30 bases stayed unmatched. Germline CDR1 reads SGHNT; CDR2 reads YENEEA. The DNA for the CDR3 is TGTGCCAGCGCCGCCGGCGGGATAAGGACAGGTCTTCTGGCTCGGGCTGAAGCTTTCTTT. It yields the protein CASAAGGIRTGLLARAEAFF.

There are a few counts of this clone. The V call is TRBV5-4, the J call TRBJ2-2, with D possibly TRBD1 on 5 matching bases. V lost 0 bases and J 3 bases, leaving 6 bases between the germline ends. From germline, CDR1 is SGHNT and CDR2 YYREEE (reference sequence). The CDR3 is 14 residues long. Written as DNA, the CDR3 is TGTGCCAGCAGCTTGGAGGGGTACACCGGGGAGCTGTTTTTT. Protein product: CASSLEGYTGELFF.

The genes are TRBV5-1 and TRBJ2-7; D not resolved. CDR1 is SGHRS and CDR2 is YFSETQ in the germline V gene. The germline V and J ends were trimmed by 0 bases and 0 bases, with 4 bases remaining between them. The CDR3 length is 13 residues. The CDR3 sequence: CASSLDNSYEQYF. The CDR3 nucleotides are TGCGCCAGCAGCTTGGACAACTCCTACGAGCAGTACTTC.

The chain combines TRBV10-3 with TRBJ2-5; tentative D call: TRBD2 (5 bases). V lost 3 bases and J lost 2, with 10 bases in between. In germline, CDR1 is ENHRY, CDR2 SYGVKD. There are 14 residues in the CDR3. The CDR3 nucleotides are TGTGCCATCAGTGACCTAGCCACACAAGAGACCCAGTACTTC. It specifies CAISDLATQETQYF.

This clone was seen only a few times. This chain uses TRBV5-1 with TRBJ2-7, with 12 bases matching TRBD2. The CDR3 sequence is 15 residues long. Germline CDR1 is SGHRS and CDR2 is YFSETQ. V gave up 6 bases and J gave up 3 bases; unmatched junction bases: 7. The CDR3 DNA reads TGCGCCAGCAAGCCCGAACTAGCGGGAGGCTACGAGCAGTACTTC. This sequence encodes CASKPELAGGYEQYF.

This clone was seen more than once but under ten times. The chain uses TRBV4-1 and TRBJ2-3, with D possibly matching TRBD2 (5 bases). The germline gives CDR1 MGHRA, CDR2 YSYEKL. Trimming stripped 1 base from V and 4 bases from J, with 6 bases between. This CDR3 contains 13 residues. CDR3 in DNA: TGCGCCAGCAGCCAAGTGCGGGCAGATACGCAGTATTTT. Its translation: CASSQVRADTQYF.

In its sample, this clone was seen once. V is TRBV9 and J is TRBJ2-7, with TRBD2 identical over 7 bases. CDR3 size: 15 residues. V was pared by 2 bases and J by 3 bases, with 8 bases of the junction left unmatched. Per the germline V gene, CDR1 is SGDLS and CDR2 is YYNGEE. The CDR3 reads CASSVGLAEFYEQYF. The CDR3 DNA follows: TGTGCCAGCAGCGTGGGCCTAGCGGAGTTCTACGAGCAGTACTTC.

This clone was counted between two and nine times. The J gene is TRBJ2-7, the V gene TRBV7-2, with TRBD2 matching 7 bases. Germline CDR1 SGHTA, CDR2 FQGNSA. This CDR3 is 13 amino acids long. V dropped 5 bases and J dropped 5; count of bases not matched to a gene: 6. In DNA, the CDR3 is TGTGCCAGCAGCGGGAGGACTAGTCACGAGCAGTACTTC. It encodes CASSGRTSHEQYF.

This clone was picked up a small number of times. V usage is TRBV11-2 and J usage is TRBJ2-1, with D tentatively TRBD2 (5 bases). V gave up 2 bases and J gave up 0 bases, with 8 bases separating them. The CDR3 runs 15 residues. Germline CDR1 is SGHAT and CDR2 is FQNNGV. CDR3 coding DNA: TGTGCCAGCAGCTTACAGCGGAGCTCCTACAATGAGCAGTTCTTC. Protein: CASSLQRSSYNEQFF.

This clone has more than one count but fewer than ten. The chain links TRBV27 to TRBJ2-7, with 8 bases aligning to TRBD1. CDR1 is MNHEY, CDR2 SMNVEV, per germline (reference sequence). The CDR3 has 15 amino acids. V shed 7 bases, J shed 4 bases, and the junction held 12 bases outside the gene matches. CDR3 nucleotides: TGTGCCAGCATCCCCCTAGGACAGGGCGTTTACGAGCAGTACTTC. This encodes CASIPLGQGVYEQYF.

For this clone: Other DNA variants within this sample encode the same CDR3. The V gene is TRBV19, the J gene TRBJ1-5, with TRBD1 matching over 7 bases. V was clipped by 7 bases and J by 1 base; unmatched bases: 7. Germline-derived CDR1 and CDR2 are LNHDA and SQIVND (reference sequence). This CDR3 region has 15 residues. The CDR3 spells CASTTTGRSNQPQHF. The DNA for the CDR3 is TGTGCCAGTACCACGACAGGGCGAAGCAATCAGCCCCAGCATTTT.

Only one count was recorded for this clone. CDR3 region: CASSFGTHFTDTQYF. CDR3 coding DNA: TGTGCCAGCAGCTTCGGGACACATTTTACAGATACGCAGTATTTT. This chain uses TRBV7-3 with TRBJ2-3; D perhaps matches TRBD1 (6 bases). Germline values: CDR1 SGHTA, CDR2 FQGTGA. Between the trimmed V and J ends, which lost 3 bases and 3 bases, there was a span of 13 bases. The CDR3 totals 15 residues.

The V gene is TRBV10-3, the J gene TRBJ2-3, with 15 positions matching TRBD2. Trimming removed 6 bases from V and 6 bases from J; junction bases left unmatched: 4. Germline V gene data show CDR1 as ENHRY and CDR2 as SYGVKD. The length of the CDR3 is 15 residues. The DNA of the CDR3 is TGTGCCATCAGCTGGACTAGCGGGGGGGCCGATACGCAGTATTTT. Amino acid sequence: CAISWTSGGADTQYF.

This CDR3 is CASSPGTGTPYEQYF. CDR3 nucleotides: TGTGCCAGCTCACCCGGGACAGGAACCCCGTACGAGCAGTACTTC. V and J are TRBV18 and TRBJ2-7; 8 nucleotides line up with TRBD1. CDR1 and CDR2 (germline): KGHSH, LQKENI. This CDR3 has 15 residues. After removal of 3 bases from V and 4 bases from J, the junction contained 8 bases not matched to a gene.

The CDR3 spells CASRAGGGTGELFF. CDR3 DNA sequence: TGCGCCAGCAGGGCGGGAGGGGGCACCGGGGAGCTGTTTTTT. This chain uses TRBV4-1 with TRBJ2-2, with 9 positions matching TRBD2. This CDR3 region has 14 residues. V gave up 6 bases and J gave up 4 bases; unmatched junction bases: 3. CDR1 MGHRA and CDR2 YSYEKL come from the germline V gene.

The chain recombines TRBV2 with TRBJ2-7; no definite D call. This CDR3 has 13 residues. V shed 6 bases and J shed 2 bases, with 11 bases lying between them. Germline lookup yields CDR1 SNHLY and CDR2 FYNNEI. Here the CDR3 DNA reads TGTGCCAGCAGCTACAACAGTGCCTACGAGCAGTACTTC. Its protein is CASSYNSAYEQYF.

The chain employs TRBV28 and TRBJ2-7; no clear D gene. V was trimmed by 1 base and J by 13 bases, leaving 5 bases between them. CDR3 length equals 9 residues. Germline CDR1 reads MDHEN; CDR2 reads SYDVKM. CDR3 region: CASSLSVYF. In DNA form, the CDR3 reads TGTGCCAGCAGTTTATCCGTCTACTTC. Using reference TRBV28 and TRBJ2-7 for the parts outside the CDR3, the full variable domain is DVKVTQSSRYLVKRTGEKVFLECVQDMDHENMFWYRQDPGLGLRLIYFSYDVKMKEKGDIPEGYSVSREKKERFSLILESASTNQTSMYLCASSLSVYFGPGTRLTVT.

The gene calls are TRBV27 and TRBJ2-3, with a tentative D call TRBD2 (5 bases). The CDR3 is 15 amino acids. The V gene's germline CDR1 is MNHEY and CDR2 SMNVEV (reference sequence). V was cut by 3 bases and J by 0 bases, with 10 bases left in between. CDR3 coding DNA: TGTGCCAGCAGTTTTAAGGGAGCTAGCACAGATACGCAGTATTTT. This encodes CASSFKGASTDTQYF.

The V gene is TRBV19, the J gene TRBJ2-5; 8 positions agree with TRBD2. The CDR3 has 14 amino acids. J lost 5 bases, V lost 2 bases, and 4 bases had no gene match. Germline V gene sequence: CDR1 LNHDA, CDR2 SQIVND (reference sequence). This CDR3 is CASSIWSSGETQYF. The CDR3 DNA reads as TGTGCCAGTAGTATATGGTCTAGCGGGGAGACCCAGTACTTC.

This rearrangement joins TRBV2 to TRBJ2-5, with TRBD2 matching over 15 bases. The CDR3 totals 15 residues. V was pared by 6 bases and J by 6 bases, with 5 bases of the junction left unmatched. Germline V lookup: CDR1 SNHLY, CDR2 FYNNEI. DNA for the CDR3: TGTGCCAGCAGCCCGGGACTAGCGGGGGGAAAGACCCAGTACTTC. Translation gives CASSPGLAGGKTQYF.

V gene TRBV13 combines with J gene TRBJ2-7, with TRBD2 matching over 13 bases. V shed 4 bases, J shed 0 bases, and the junction held 12 bases outside the gene matches. The germline V gene has CDR1 PRHDT and CDR2 FYEKMQ (reference sequence). The CDR3 extends over 19 amino acids. CDR3 coding DNA: TGTGCCAGCAGCTACGCCACCCGGACTAGCGGGAGAAACTCCTACGAGCAGTACTTC. Translated, it gives CASSYATRTSGRNSYEQYF.

This rearrangement joins TRBV6-4 to TRBJ2-3; TRBD1 might be the D (6 bases). V shed 2 bases and J shed 2 bases, with 8 bases lying between them. The CDR3 extends over 14 amino acids. The germline CDR1 and CDR2 sequences are MRHNA and SNTAGT. CDR3 in DNA: TGTGCCAGCAGTGACCGGGGACACACAGATACGCAGTATTTT. Translation gives CASSDRGHTDTQYF.

This chain links TRBV7-2 with TRBJ2-5; 11 bases align to TRBD2. V lost 3 bases to trimming and J lost 11 bases; unmatched junction nucleotides: 8. Germline CDR1 is SGHTA and CDR2 is FQGNSA. This CDR3 has 14 amino acids. The CDR3 is CASSFSGGARKQYF. CDR3 DNA sequence: TGTGCCAGCAGCTTTAGCGGGGGGGCCCGCAAGCAGTACTTC. Full variable domain (outside the CDR3, taken from reference TRBV7-2 and TRBJ2-5): GAGVSQSPSNKVTEKGKDVELRCDPISGHTALYWYRQSLGQGLEFLIYFQGNSAPDKSGLPSDRFSAERTGGSVSTLTIQRTQQEDSAVYLCASSFSGGARKQYFGPGTRLLVL.

The chain combines TRBV18 with TRBJ2-5; D call uncertain. Gene TRBJ2-7 matches the end of the DNA better, so the J call may be wrong. This CDR3 has 12 amino acids. Germline values: CDR1 KGHSH, CDR2 LQKENI. This CDR3 is CASSPNSYEQYF. CDR3 DNA sequence: TGTGCCAGCTCACCCAACTCCTACGAGCAGTACTTC.

The chain employs TRBV6-5 and TRBJ2-3, with a possible D match to TRBD1 (6 bases). The germline V gene encodes CDR1 MNHEY and CDR2 SVGAGI. The CDR3 covers 12 residues. V dropped 6 bases and J dropped 5 bases, with 9 bases sitting between them. CDR3 sequence: CASRGAGDTQYF. CDR3 coding DNA: TGTGCCAGCAGGGGGGCCGGAGATACGCAGTATTTT.

This chain uses TRBV28 with TRBJ2-7; D is unclear. The V gene lost 5 bases and the J gene lost 0 bases, with 8 bases spanning the gap. The V gene's germline CDR1 is MDHEN and CDR2 SYDVKM. The CDR3 has 13 residues. The CDR3 DNA follows: TGTGCCAGCAGTCCCTTATACTCCTACGAGCAGTACTTC. Translated, it gives CASSPLYSYEQYF.

Of note for this clone: One end of the junction fails to match germline, which may point to a read error. Here the CDR3 reads CAGSLTGRGEAYEQYF. CDR3 nucleotides: TGTGCCGGCAGTCTAACCGGCAGGGGTGAGGCCTACGAGCAGTACTTC. The chain carries TRBV5-4 and TRBJ2-7; D is perhaps TRBD1 (6 bases). Germline values: CDR1 SGHNT, CDR2 YYREEE (reference sequence). The CDR3 runs 16 residues.